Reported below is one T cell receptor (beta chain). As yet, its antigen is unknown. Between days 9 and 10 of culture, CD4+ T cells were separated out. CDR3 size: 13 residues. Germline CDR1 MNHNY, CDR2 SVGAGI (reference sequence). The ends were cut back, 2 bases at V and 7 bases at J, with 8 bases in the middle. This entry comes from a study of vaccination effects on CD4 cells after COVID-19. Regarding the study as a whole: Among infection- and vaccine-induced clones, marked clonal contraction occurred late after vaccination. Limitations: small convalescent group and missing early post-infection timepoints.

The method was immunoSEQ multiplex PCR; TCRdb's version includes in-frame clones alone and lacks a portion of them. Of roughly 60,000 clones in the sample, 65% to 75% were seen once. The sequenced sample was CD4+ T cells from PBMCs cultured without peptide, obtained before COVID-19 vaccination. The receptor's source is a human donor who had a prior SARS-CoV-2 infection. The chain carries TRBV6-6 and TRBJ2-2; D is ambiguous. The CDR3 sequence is CASSYNGNGELFF. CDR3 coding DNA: TGTGCCAGCAGTTACAACGGAAACGGGGAGCTGTTTTTT.